This T cell receptor (beta chain) was sequenced for a study of glioma-infiltrating T cells. Trimming removed 5 bases at V and 1 base at J, with 22 bases between. CDR3 size: 18 residues. Germline V CDR1 and CDR2: MDHEN, SYDVKM. This clonotype was found a few times. Amplification of TCR alpha and beta CDR3 regions from RNA used iRepertoire nested multiplex PCR. One entry per CDR3 protein results from TCRdb running MiXCR on the multiplex PCR reads. Seen here are under 150,000 distinct CDR3 sequences, under 30% observed once, and the top ten hold roughly a quarter. The clonotype comes from a human donor with low-grade glioma or glioblastoma, undergoing nonglioma brain surgery, or in good health (not recorded which). The chain has TRBV28 and TRBJ2-3; D possibly matches TRBD1 or TRBD2 (6 bases each). Sequencing was carried out using glioma tissue, nonneoplastic brain tissue, or PBMCs (not recorded which). CDR3 bases: TGTGCCAGCAGTCCCCTCCCGGGGGCACCCAGCGGCACAGATACGCAGTATTTT. Residues: CASSPLPGAPSGTDTQYF.